Presented here are 24 T cell receptor beta chains from one specimen sequenced in a study of memory CD4+ T cells and cytomegalovirus serostatus. Clones were read by immunoSEQ multiplex PCR, and TCRdb kept only the in-frame ones, dropping some. The sample has roughly 48,000 clones, about 80% seen once. The sort gate was single viable CD3+CD4+CD8-CD45RO+ cells for memory CD4+ T cells. Sequenced sample: memory CD4+ T cells from blood. The source of these receptors is an adult in good health and CMV-seropositive.

V and J are TRBV7-3 and TRBJ2-1, with 11 bases lining up with TRBD1. Germline lookup yields CDR1 SGHTA and CDR2 FQGTGA. Unmatched junction bases numbered 11, after V lost 3 bases and J lost 4 bases. The CDR3 sequence is 18 residues long. The chain's CDR3 is CASSFRPGTGGKYNEQFF. The CDR3 nucleotides are TGTGCCAGCAGCTTCCGGCCAGGGACAGGGGGAAAATACAATGAGCAGTTCTTC.

The CDR3 sequence is CASSVGAGLAEFTDTQYF. The CDR3 nucleotides are TGTGCCAGCAGCGTAGGGGCGGGACTAGCGGAGTTCACAGATACGCAGTATTTT. This chain uses TRBV9 with TRBJ2-3; 11 positions match TRBD2. V was clipped by 0 bases and J by 2 bases; unmatched bases: 8. Per the germline V gene, CDR1 is SGDLS and CDR2 is YYNGEE. The CDR3 has 18 residues.

The chain links TRBV30 to TRBJ2-1; D is perhaps TRBD1 (5 bases). This CDR3 is built from 12 residues. The V and J ends lost 3 bases and 8 bases respectively, with 11 bases between them. Germline V gene lookup returns CDR1 GTSNPN and CDR2 SVGIG (reference sequence). CDR3 amino acids: CAWSHQGYEQFF. In DNA form, the CDR3 reads TGTGCCTGGAGCCACCAGGGCTATGAGCAGTTCTTC.

The chain employs TRBV27 and TRBJ1-2; weak D call: TRBD1 (5 bases). Germline CDR1 and CDR2: MNHEY and SMNVEV (reference sequence). This CDR3 has 13 residues. The V gene lost 3 bases and the J gene lost 2 bases, with 7 bases spanning the gap. The chain's CDR3 is CASSFEGNYGYTF. The CDR3 DNA sequence: TGTGCCAGCAGTTTCGAGGGGAACTATGGCTACACCTTC.

This clone has just one count. The chain has TRBV6-5 and TRBJ1-4; a possible D gene is TRBD1 (5 bases). The V gene lost 6 bases and the J gene lost 6 bases, with 14 bases spanning the gap. This CDR3 spans 14 amino acids. CDR1 is MNHEY, CDR2 SVGAGI, per germline. This CDR3 is CASSWGGGDEKLFF. CDR3 nucleotides: TGTGCCAGCAGCTGGGGCGGAGGGGATGAAAAACTGTTTTTT.

This clone was seen once. This sequence joins TRBV29-1 and TRBJ1-2; 9 bases match TRBD1. The CDR3 covers 13 residues. Germline lookup yields CDR1 SQVTM and CDR2 ANQGSEA. Losses at the gene ends were 2 bases for V and 4 bases for J; bases not matched to a gene: 2. CDR3 nucleotide sequence: TGCAGCGTTGAAAAGGACAGGGGCTATGGCTACACCTTC. Encoded protein: CSVEKDRGYGYTF.

The chain uses TRBV2 and TRBJ1-3; D gene ambiguous. The CDR3 length is 12 residues. Trimming shortened V by 7 bases and J by 6 bases, and 10 bases separated the two germline ends. Germline CDR1 and CDR2: SNHLY and FYNNEI. CDR3 sequence: CASTEGENTIYF. DNA for the CDR3: TGTGCCAGCACGGAGGGTGAAAACACCATATATTTT. Looking up the rest from reference TRBV2 and TRBJ1-3 gives the full variable domain: EPEVTQTPSHQVTQMGQEVILRCVPISNHLYFYWYRQILGQKVEFLVSFYNNEISEKSEIFDDQFSVERPDGSNFTLKIRSTKLEDSAMYFCASTEGENTIYFGEGSWLTVV.

This chain's CDR3 is CASSELMGDGELFF. The CDR3 nucleotides read TGTGCCAGCAGTGAATTGATGGGCGACGGGGAGCTGTTTTTT. The V call is TRBV6-1, the J call TRBJ2-2, with D unclear. The V end lost 2 bases, the J end lost 7 bases, and 11 bases lay between the germline ends. There are 14 residues in the CDR3. Germline lookup yields CDR1 MNHNS and CDR2 SASEGT.

This clone showed up just once. The chain uses TRBV19 and TRBJ2-2; TRBD1 matches at 9 bases. V shed 6 bases, J shed 5 bases, and the junction held 7 bases outside the gene matches. Germline-derived CDR1 and CDR2 are LNHDA and SQIVND (reference sequence). This CDR3 has 15 residues. The CDR3 sequence is CASSKQGARTGELFF. CDR3 nucleotide sequence: TGTGCCAGTAGCAAACAGGGGGCGCGGACCGGGGAGCTGTTTTTT.

The chain couples TRBV15 to TRBJ2-3; D is perhaps TRBD2 (5 bases). This CDR3 region has 18 residues. V was clipped by 0 bases and J by 0 bases, with 16 bases between them. The germline gives CDR1 LNHNV, CDR2 YYDKDF (reference sequence). CDR3 nucleotides: TGTGCCACCAGCAGAGATCGGTTCCGGCGGACTAGCACAGATACGCAGTATTTT. Translation gives CATSRDRFRRTSTDTQYF.

CDR3 residues: CAWSVSYWSSYEQYF. CDR3 sequence (DNA): TGTGCCTGGAGTGTATCATATTGGAGCTCCTACGAGCAGTACTTC. V gene TRBV30 combines with J gene TRBJ2-7, with D unclear. Germline CDR1 and CDR2: GTSNPN and SVGIG (reference sequence). The CDR3 covers 15 residues. The V end was cut by 0 bases, the J end by 0 bases, with 12 bases between.

V gene TRBV5-4 combines with J gene TRBJ2-7; a weak D match, TRBD2 (6 bases). V lost 0 bases, J lost 4 bases, and 11 bases lay in between. Germline V CDR1 and CDR2: SGHNT, YYREEE (reference sequence). This CDR3 has 14 amino acids. The CDR3 region has the DNA TGTGCCAGCAGCTTGGGGGGGGAGTTATACGAGCAGTACTTC. Its translation: CASSLGGELYEQYF.

The table lists this clone with a few counts. V is TRBV6-5 and J is TRBJ2-2, with D possibly TRBD1 on 5 matching bases. V was shortened by 7 bases and J by 6 bases, with 15 bases between the two germline ends. Germline V gives CDR1 MNHEY, CDR2 SVGAGI. The CDR3 sequence is 14 residues long. The CDR3: CASTLYQGAGELFF. In DNA, the CDR3 is TGTGCCAGCACCTTATACCAGGGCGCCGGGGAGCTGTTTTTT.

The chain joins TRBV5-5 to TRBJ2-7, with D possibly being TRBD1 or TRBD2 (5 bases each). Trimming took off 4 bases at V and 0 bases at J, with 14 bases between the two ends. There are 15 residues in the CDR3. Germline CDR1 SGHKS, CDR2 YYEKEE (reference sequence). CDR3 in amino acids: CASSTRGPSSYEQYF. CDR3 coding DNA: TGTGCCAGCAGCACCCGGGGCCCTAGCTCCTACGAGCAGTACTTC.

The J gene is TRBJ1-2, the V gene TRBV7-2; D remains unclear. V lost 8 bases and J 1 base, leaving 14 bases between the germline ends. This CDR3 comprises 14 residues. The germline V gene encodes CDR1 SGHTA and CDR2 FQGNSA. The CDR3 region is CASAGGLGNYGYTF. CDR3 in DNA: TGTGCCAGCGCTGGAGGGTTGGGTAACTATGGCTACACCTTC.

This chain joins TRBV7-9 and TRBJ1-6; D remains unclear. Trimming removed 2 bases at V and 1 base at J, with 6 bases between. CDR1 and CDR2 (germline): SEHNR, FQNEAQ (reference sequence). There are 15 residues in the CDR3. The CDR3 sequence is CASSLTASYNSPLHF. The CDR3 coding sequence is TGTGCCAGCAGCTTAACTGCATCCTATAATTCACCCCTCCACTTT.

The chain joins TRBV5-1 to TRBJ2-7, with D maybe TRBD2 (6 bases). CDR3 length equals 14 residues. Trimming cost V 0 bases and J 1 base, with 8 bases left between them. Germline-derived CDR1 and CDR2 are SGHRS and YFSETQ. This chain's CDR3 is CASSLVGGSYEQYF. The CDR3, as DNA: TGCGCCAGCAGCTTGGTGGGGGGATCCTACGAGCAGTACTTC.

This chain connects TRBV5-1 to TRBJ1-3; 9 nucleotides agree with TRBD1. Trimming at V came to 3 bases and at J to 5 bases, leaving 6 bases not matched to a gene. The germline V gene has CDR1 SGHRS and CDR2 YFSETQ. The CDR3 extends over 15 amino acids. CDR3 region: CASSWGTGLRNTIYF. The CDR3 nucleotides are TGCGCCAGCAGCTGGGGGACAGGGCTTCGAAACACCATATATTTT.

This clone was detected once. The chain combines TRBV30 with TRBJ1-5; D gene uncertain. Trimming removed 5 bases from V and 2 bases from J, with 16 bases in between. This CDR3 is built from 15 residues. Looked up from germline, CDR1 is GTSNPN and CDR2 is SVGIG (reference sequence). In DNA form, the CDR3 reads TGTGCCTGGGCCCTCGGGGTCGGAGGCAATCAGCCCCAGCATTTT. This translates into CAWALGVGGNQPQHF.

This CDR3 reads CASSFYSPPRRGGRGTQYF. Here the CDR3 DNA reads TGCGCCAGCAGCTTTTATTCCCCCCCTCGGCGGGGGGGCCGGGGTACGCAGTATTTT. The chain uses TRBV5-1 and TRBJ2-3, with TRBD2 matching 9 bases. CDR1 SGHRS and CDR2 YFSETQ come from the germline V gene. This CDR3 comprises 19 residues. After removal of 2 bases from V and 8 bases from J, the junction contained 21 bases not matched to a gene.

Here the CDR3 DNA reads TGTGCCAGCACCCCGTCCAGGGGGCTATATTCACCCCTCCACTTT. It is translated as CASTPSRGLYSPLHF. This sequence joins TRBV28 and TRBJ1-6; 8 bases line up with TRBD1. The CDR3 extends over 15 amino acids. Germline values: CDR1 MDHEN, CDR2 SYDVKM. Germline trimming cut 7 bases from V and 8 bases from J; bases unmatched to any gene: 10.

The V gene is TRBV30, the J gene TRBJ2-7; TRBD2 aligns across 7 bases. J lost 0 bases, V lost 4 bases, and 9 bases had no gene match. The germline V gene has CDR1 GTSNPN and CDR2 SVGIG (reference sequence). The CDR3 sequence is 15 residues long. CDR3 residues: CAWTPGGDRSYEQYF. The CDR3 coding sequence is TGTGCCTGGACCCCTGGGGGGGACCGCTCCTACGAGCAGTACTTC.

The chain recombines TRBV28 with TRBJ1-2; no clear D gene. Per germline, CDR1 MDHEN and CDR2 SYDVKM. The ends were cut back, 7 bases at V and 9 bases at J, with 18 bases in the middle. This CDR3 region has 13 residues. The CDR3: CASIKGSGSSYTF. For the CDR3, the DNA is TGTGCCAGCATTAAAGGGTCCGGGTCTAGCTACACCTTC.

V usage is TRBV29-1 and J usage is TRBJ1-4, with 7 positions matching TRBD1. The CDR3 runs to 14 residues. The junction had 11 bases not matched to a gene; V was cut back by 6 bases and J by 7 bases. From germline, CDR1 is SQVTM and CDR2 ANQGSEA. CDR3 sequence: CSVPAQGKAEKLFF. The CDR3 DNA reads TGCAGCGTCCCCGCACAGGGGAAGGCTGAAAAACTGTTTTTT.